These 16 T cell receptor beta chains share one sample of origin, sequenced in a study of T cell changes during pregnancy in multiple sclerosis (dated by TCRdb to between 2017 and 2020). The method behind the library was the immunoSEQ multiplex PCR assay. Drawn from immuneACCESS, this table holds only the in-frame rearrangements with V and J called that TCRdb kept. Clones are partly lost; checked studies trace under half to an unresolved V gene and leave the rest unexplained. In this sample the table shows around 17,000 clones, around 95% of which occur a single time. 0.89% of the sample comes from the top ten. The sequences come from peripheral blood, collected in the third trimester of pregnancy. Receptors were obtained from a female donor with multiple sclerosis, enrolled in a pregnancy study.

The chain recombines TRBV12-5 with TRBJ1-1; TRBD1 is a possible D gene (5 bases). The CDR3 has 15 residues. Between the trimmed V and J ends, which lost 1 base and 6 bases, there was a span of 15 bases. Germline lookup yields CDR1 LGHNT and CDR2 FRNRAP. For the CDR3, the DNA is TGTGCTAGTGGTTTGGCAGGGCTGGTCGGCGCTGAAGCTTTCTTT. Translation: CASGLAGLVGAEAFF.

The genes are TRBV7-2 and TRBJ1-5; perhaps TRBD1 as D (6 bases). The germline gives CDR1 SGHTA, CDR2 FQGNSA. The length of the CDR3 is 17 residues. The ends were cut back, 4 bases at V and 1 base at J, with 17 bases in the middle. The CDR3 DNA reads as TGTGCCAGCAGCTCTCTAGGGGGTAAATTGAGCAATCAGCCCCAGCATTTT. This codes for CASSSLGGKLSNQPQHF. The variable domain in full, with the rest retrieved from reference TRBV7-2 and TRBJ1-5, is GAGVSQSPSNKVTEKGKDVELRCDPISGHTALYWYRQSLGQGLEFLIYFQGNSAPDKSGLPSDRFSAERTGGSVSTLTIQRTQQEDSAVYLCASSSLGGKLSNQPQHFGDGTRLSIL.

The CDR3 nucleotides read TGTGCCAGTAGTATAGAACCTACCTTCACCGGGAGAAGCTACTCCTACAATGAGCAGTTCTTC. It translates to CASSIEPTFTGRSYSYNEQFF. V and J are TRBV19 and TRBJ2-1, with D possibly being TRBD2 (6 bases). Per the germline V gene, CDR1 is LNHDA and CDR2 is SQIVND (reference sequence). V was pared by 0 bases and J by 0 bases, with 24 bases between. The CDR3 spans 21 residues.

V is TRBV9 and J is TRBJ2-3; TRBD2 agrees at 12 bases. V shed 0 bases, J shed 3 bases, and the junction held 2 bases outside the gene matches. The length of the CDR3 is 16 residues. CDR1 and CDR2 (germline): SGDLS, YYNGEE. Here the CDR3 DNA reads TGTGCCAGCAGCGTAGTTCTAGCGGGAGGGACAGATACGCAGTATTTT. Translated, it gives CASSVVLAGGTDTQYF.

The rearrangement joins TRBV6-5 to TRBJ2-1; 8 nucleotides match TRBD1. CDR1 and CDR2 from the germline V gene are MNHEY and SVGAGI. The CDR3 is 13 amino acids. J was trimmed by 5 bases and V by 6 bases; bases with no gene match: 3. CDR3 loop: CASRDRVHNEQFF. DNA of the CDR3: TGTGCCAGCAGGGACAGGGTCCACAATGAGCAGTTCTTC.

The chain couples TRBV29-1 to TRBJ1-2; D remains ambiguous. Germline CDR1 and CDR2: SQVTM and ANQGSEA. Trimming took off 4 bases at V and 4 bases at J, with 10 bases between the two ends. This CDR3 contains 12 residues. The CDR3 spells CSVAGGGYGYTF. CDR3 nucleotides: TGCAGCGTTGCGGGTGGAGGCTATGGCTACACCTTC.

The chain uses TRBV5-1 and TRBJ1-2, with 9 nucleotides matching TRBD1. V lost 3 bases to trimming and J lost 7 bases; unmatched junction nucleotides: 10. The CDR3 spans 15 residues. Germline-derived CDR1 and CDR2 are SGHRS and YFSETQ. CDR3 DNA: TGCGCCAGCAGCTCACTAGGGACAGGGCAATTTGGCTACACCTTC. Its protein product is CASSSLGTGQFGYTF. The full variable domain, in which reference TRBV5-1 and TRBJ1-2 provide the parts outside the CDR3, is KAGVTQTPRYLIKTRGQQVTLSCSPISGHRSVSWYQQTPGQGLQFLFEYFSETQRNKGNFPGRFSGRQFSNSRSEMNVSTLELGDSALYLCASSSLGTGQFGYTFGSGTRLTVV.

V is TRBV30 and J is TRBJ2-5, with 7 bases identical to TRBD2. The V gene's germline CDR1 is GTSNPN and CDR2 SVGIG (reference sequence). V lost 6 bases and J lost 5; bases outside the gene matches: 6. The CDR3 spans 12 residues. Here the CDR3 DNA reads TGTGCCTGTAAGAGGGAGGGGGAGACCCAGTACTTC. Encoded protein: CACKREGETQYF.

The chain joins TRBV14 to TRBJ2-3; TRBD1 matches at 7 bases. Trimming at V came to 1 base and at J to 6 bases, leaving 7 bases not matched to a gene. The germline gives CDR1 SGHDN, CDR2 FVKESK. The CDR3 has 15 residues. The CDR3 nucleotides read TGTGCCAGCAGCCAAGGAGACAGGGTCACGGATACGCAGTATTTT. Its protein product is CASSQGDRVTDTQYF.

Only a few counts were recorded for this clone. The rearrangement joins TRBV28 to TRBJ1-1; 9 bases are a match to TRBD1. CDR1 is MDHEN, CDR2 SYDVKM, per germline. V lost 6 bases and J lost 1; bases outside the gene matches: 9. The CDR3 covers 16 residues. Here the CDR3 reads CASRQTQGAQNTEAFF. In DNA form, the CDR3 reads TGTGCCAGCAGACAGACACAGGGGGCGCAGAACACTGAAGCTTTCTTT. The entire variable domain, with the rest obtained from reference TRBV28 and TRBJ1-1, is as follows: DVKVTQSSRYLVKRTGEKVFLECVQDMDHENMFWYRQDPGLGLRLIYFSYDVKMKEKGDIPEGYSVSREKKERFSLILESASTNQTSMYLCASRQTQGAQNTEAFFGQGTRLTVV.

The gene calls are TRBV29-1 and TRBJ2-3, with TRBD2 identical over 8 bases. The V segment lost 4 bases and the J segment 0 bases; nucleotides outside the gene matches: 3. The CDR3 runs 14 residues. Per the germline V gene, CDR1 is SQVTM and CDR2 is ANQGSEA. The CDR3, as DNA: TGCAGCGTTGTCAGCGGGAGCAGCACAGATACGCAGTATTTT. It codes for CSVVSGSSTDTQYF.

The rearrangement uses TRBV5-1 and TRBJ2-2, with 11 bases matching TRBD1. CDR1 is SGHRS, CDR2 YFSETQ, per germline. V lost 0 bases, J lost 6 bases, and 7 bases stayed unmatched. The CDR3 length is 17 residues. Written as DNA, the CDR3 is TGCGCCAGCAGCTTGGGGACAGGGGGCGTGGTGGCCGGGGAGCTGTTTTTT. Translated: CASSLGTGGVVAGELFF. The full variable domain, completed using reference TRBV5-1 and TRBJ2-2, is KAGVTQTPRYLIKTRGQQVTLSCSPISGHRSVSWYQQTPGQGLQFLFEYFSETQRNKGNFPGRFSGRQFSNSRSEMNVSTLELGDSALYLCASSLGTGGVVAGELFFGEGSRLTVL.

The chain links TRBV21-1 to TRBJ1-4. TRBV21-1 is listed as a pseudogene. The CDR3 is made up of 17 amino acids. CDR3 protein: CASSKGSPAPLTGRLFF. The CDR3 DNA sequence: TGTGCCAGCAGCAAAGGAAGTCCTGCCCCCTTAACGGGTAGACTGTTTTTT.

This rearrangement joins TRBV19 to TRBJ1-2, with 12 bases aligning to TRBD1. The CDR3 length is 14 residues. The germline gives CDR1 LNHDA, CDR2 SQIVND (reference sequence). Germline trimming cut 3 bases from V and 7 bases from J; bases unmatched to any gene: 3. DNA for the CDR3: TGTGCCAGTAGTATCGGGACAGGGGGCGTTGGCTACACCTTC. This codes for CASSIGTGGVGYTF.

J is TRBJ2-7 and V is TRBV4-3, with D tentatively TRBD1 (5 bases). The V end was cut by 0 bases, the J end by 2 bases, with 20 bases between. This CDR3 comprises 18 residues. The germline V gene has CDR1 LGHNA and CDR2 YSLEER. CDR3 sequence reads: CASSQEPTRLGHTYEQYF. Written as DNA, the CDR3 is TGCGCCAGCAGCCAAGAGCCCACCCGGCTAGGACATACCTACGAGCAGTACTTC.

The chain is built from TRBV7-2 and TRBJ2-5, with a possible D match to TRBD2 (7 bases). The length of the CDR3 is 13 residues. V was pared by 7 bases and J by 5 bases, with 14 bases between. CDR1 and CDR2 from the germline V gene are SGHTA and FQGNSA. CDR3 sequence (DNA): TGTGCCAGCAAACGGGGGGCCGGGGAGACCCAGTACTTC. Its protein is CASKRGAGETQYF. Drawing the rest from reference TRBV7-2 and TRBJ2-5, the complete variable domain is GAGVSQSPSNKVTEKGKDVELRCDPISGHTALYWYRQSLGQGLEFLIYFQGNSAPDKSGLPSDRFSAERTGGSVSTLTIQRTQQEDSAVYLCASKRGAGETQYFGPGTRLLVL.